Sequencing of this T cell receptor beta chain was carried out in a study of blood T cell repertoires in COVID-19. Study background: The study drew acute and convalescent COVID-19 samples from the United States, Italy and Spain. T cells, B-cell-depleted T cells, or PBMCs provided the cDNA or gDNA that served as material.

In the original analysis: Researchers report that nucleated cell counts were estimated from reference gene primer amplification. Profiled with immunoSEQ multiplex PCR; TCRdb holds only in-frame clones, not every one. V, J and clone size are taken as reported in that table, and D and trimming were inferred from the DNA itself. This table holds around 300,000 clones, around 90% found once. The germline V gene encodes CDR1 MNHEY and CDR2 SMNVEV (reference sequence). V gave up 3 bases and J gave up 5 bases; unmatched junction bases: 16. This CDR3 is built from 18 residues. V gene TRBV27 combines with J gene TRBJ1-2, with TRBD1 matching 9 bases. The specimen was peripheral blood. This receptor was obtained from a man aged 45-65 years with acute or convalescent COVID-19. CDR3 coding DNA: TGTGCCAGCAGTTTCTCCAAGGGGACAGGGACAAGTTCGTATGGCTACACCTTC. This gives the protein CASSFSKGTGTSSYGYTF.